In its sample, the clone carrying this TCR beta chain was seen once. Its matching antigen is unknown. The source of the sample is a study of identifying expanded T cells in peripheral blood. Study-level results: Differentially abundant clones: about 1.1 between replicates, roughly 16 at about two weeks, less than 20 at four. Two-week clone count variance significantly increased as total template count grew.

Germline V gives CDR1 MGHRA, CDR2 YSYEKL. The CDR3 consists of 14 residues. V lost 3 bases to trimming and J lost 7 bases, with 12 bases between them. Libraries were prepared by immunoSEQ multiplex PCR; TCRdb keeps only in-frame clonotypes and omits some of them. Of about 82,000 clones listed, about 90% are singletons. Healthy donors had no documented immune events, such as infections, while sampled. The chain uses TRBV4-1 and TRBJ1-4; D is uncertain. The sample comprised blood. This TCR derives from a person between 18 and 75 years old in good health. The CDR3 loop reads CASSHLGLGEKLFF. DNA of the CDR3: TGCGCCAGCAGCCACCTAGGGCTAGGTGAAAAACTGTTTTTT.